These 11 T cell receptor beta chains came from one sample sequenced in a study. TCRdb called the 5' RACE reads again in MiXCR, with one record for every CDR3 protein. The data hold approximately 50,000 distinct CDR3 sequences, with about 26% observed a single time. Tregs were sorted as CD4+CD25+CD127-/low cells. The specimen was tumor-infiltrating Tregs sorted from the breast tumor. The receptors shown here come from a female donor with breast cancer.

CDR3 sequence (DNA): TGTGCCAGCAACGCAACCGGGGGGAATTCACCCCTCCACTTT. It is translated as CASNATGGNSPLHF. This chain connects TRBV7-8 to TRBJ1-6; tentative D call: TRBD1 (5 bases). The length of the CDR3 is 14 residues. Trimming left V 7 bases short and J 7 bases short, with 14 bases between. Per germline, CDR1 SGHVS and CDR2 FQNEAQ. Complete variable domain (other parts from reference TRBV7-8 and TRBJ1-6): GAGVSQSPRYKVAKRGQDVALRCDPISGHVSLFWYQQALGQGPEFLTYFQNEAQLDKSGLPSDRFFAERPEGSVSTLKIQRTQQEDSAVYLCASNATGGNSPLHFGNGTRLTVT.

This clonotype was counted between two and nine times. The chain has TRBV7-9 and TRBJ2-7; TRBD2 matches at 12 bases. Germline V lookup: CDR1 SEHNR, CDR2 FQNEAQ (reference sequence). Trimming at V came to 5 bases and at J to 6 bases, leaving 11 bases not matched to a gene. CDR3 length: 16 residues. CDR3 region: CASSDGLAGRPPEQYF. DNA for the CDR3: TGTGCCAGCAGCGATGGACTAGCGGGACGTCCCCCCGAGCAGTACTTC. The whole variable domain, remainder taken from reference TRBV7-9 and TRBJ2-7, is DTGVSQNPRHKITKRGQNVTFRCDPISEHNRLYWYRQTLGQGPEFLTYFQNEAQLEKSRLLSDRFSAERPKGSFSTLEIQRTEQGDSAMYLCASSDGLAGRPPEQYFGPGTRLTVT.

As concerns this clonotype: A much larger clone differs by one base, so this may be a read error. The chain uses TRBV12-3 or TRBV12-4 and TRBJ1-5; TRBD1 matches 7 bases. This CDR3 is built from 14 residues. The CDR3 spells CTSSRTGVNQPQHF. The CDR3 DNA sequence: TGTACCAGCAGCCGTACAGGGGTCAATCAGCCCCAGCATTTT.

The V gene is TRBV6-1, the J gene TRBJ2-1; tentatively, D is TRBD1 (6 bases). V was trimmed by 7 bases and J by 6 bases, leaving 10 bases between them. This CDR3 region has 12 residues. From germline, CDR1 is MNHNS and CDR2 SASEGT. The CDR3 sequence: CASNRVGNEQFF. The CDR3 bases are TGTGCCAGCAACAGGGTTGGCAATGAGCAGTTCTTC.

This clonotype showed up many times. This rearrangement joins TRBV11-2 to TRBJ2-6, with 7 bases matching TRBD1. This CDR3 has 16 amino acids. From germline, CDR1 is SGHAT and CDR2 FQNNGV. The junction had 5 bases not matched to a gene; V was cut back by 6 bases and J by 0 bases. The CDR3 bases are TGTGCCAGCAGGAAGGGACAGAACTCTGGGGCCAACGTCCTGACTTTC. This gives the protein CASRKGQNSGANVLTF.

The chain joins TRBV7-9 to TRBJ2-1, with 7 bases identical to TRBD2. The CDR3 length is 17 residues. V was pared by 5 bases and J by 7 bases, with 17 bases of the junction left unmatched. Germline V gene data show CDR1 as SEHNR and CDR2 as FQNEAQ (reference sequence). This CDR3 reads CASSPRDVWGRVNEQFF. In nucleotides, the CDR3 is TGTGCCAGCAGCCCACGGGACGTCTGGGGGAGGGTGAATGAGCAGTTCTTC.

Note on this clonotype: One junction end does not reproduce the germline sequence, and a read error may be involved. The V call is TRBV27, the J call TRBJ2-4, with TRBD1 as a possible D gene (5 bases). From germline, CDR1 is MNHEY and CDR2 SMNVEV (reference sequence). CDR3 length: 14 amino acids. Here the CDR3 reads CTSRTGFPKNTQYF. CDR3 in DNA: TGTACCAGCAGAACAGGTTTTCCCAAAAACACTCAGTACTTC.

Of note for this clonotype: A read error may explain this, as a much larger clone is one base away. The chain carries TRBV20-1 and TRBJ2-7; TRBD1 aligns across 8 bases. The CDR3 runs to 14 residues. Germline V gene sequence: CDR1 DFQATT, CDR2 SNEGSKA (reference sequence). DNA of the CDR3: TGCGGTGCTTCCCAGGGGGCGCGGGGTTACGAGCAGTACTTC. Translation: CGASQGARGYEQYF.

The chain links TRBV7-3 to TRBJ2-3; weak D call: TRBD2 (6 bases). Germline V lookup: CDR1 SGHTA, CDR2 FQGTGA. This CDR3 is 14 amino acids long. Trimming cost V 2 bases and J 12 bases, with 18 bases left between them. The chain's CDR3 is CASSLWGENGPQYF. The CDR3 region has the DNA TGTGCCAGCAGCTTATGGGGGGAAAACGGCCCCCAGTATTTT.

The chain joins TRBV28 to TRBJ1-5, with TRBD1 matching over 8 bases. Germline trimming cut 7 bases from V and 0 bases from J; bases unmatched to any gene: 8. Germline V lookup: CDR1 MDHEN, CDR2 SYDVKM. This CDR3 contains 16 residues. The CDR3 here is CASTHRGTYSNQPQHF. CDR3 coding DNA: TGTGCCAGCACCCACAGGGGGACTTATAGCAATCAGCCCCAGCATTTT.

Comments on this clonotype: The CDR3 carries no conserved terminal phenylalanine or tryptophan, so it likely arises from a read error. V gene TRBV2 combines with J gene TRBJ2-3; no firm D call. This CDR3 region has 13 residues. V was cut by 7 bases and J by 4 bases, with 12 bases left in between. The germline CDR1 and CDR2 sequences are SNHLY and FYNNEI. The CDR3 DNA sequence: TGTGCCAGCAATGGAGTTAGGTCAGATACGCAGTATTAT. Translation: CASNGVRSDTQYY.